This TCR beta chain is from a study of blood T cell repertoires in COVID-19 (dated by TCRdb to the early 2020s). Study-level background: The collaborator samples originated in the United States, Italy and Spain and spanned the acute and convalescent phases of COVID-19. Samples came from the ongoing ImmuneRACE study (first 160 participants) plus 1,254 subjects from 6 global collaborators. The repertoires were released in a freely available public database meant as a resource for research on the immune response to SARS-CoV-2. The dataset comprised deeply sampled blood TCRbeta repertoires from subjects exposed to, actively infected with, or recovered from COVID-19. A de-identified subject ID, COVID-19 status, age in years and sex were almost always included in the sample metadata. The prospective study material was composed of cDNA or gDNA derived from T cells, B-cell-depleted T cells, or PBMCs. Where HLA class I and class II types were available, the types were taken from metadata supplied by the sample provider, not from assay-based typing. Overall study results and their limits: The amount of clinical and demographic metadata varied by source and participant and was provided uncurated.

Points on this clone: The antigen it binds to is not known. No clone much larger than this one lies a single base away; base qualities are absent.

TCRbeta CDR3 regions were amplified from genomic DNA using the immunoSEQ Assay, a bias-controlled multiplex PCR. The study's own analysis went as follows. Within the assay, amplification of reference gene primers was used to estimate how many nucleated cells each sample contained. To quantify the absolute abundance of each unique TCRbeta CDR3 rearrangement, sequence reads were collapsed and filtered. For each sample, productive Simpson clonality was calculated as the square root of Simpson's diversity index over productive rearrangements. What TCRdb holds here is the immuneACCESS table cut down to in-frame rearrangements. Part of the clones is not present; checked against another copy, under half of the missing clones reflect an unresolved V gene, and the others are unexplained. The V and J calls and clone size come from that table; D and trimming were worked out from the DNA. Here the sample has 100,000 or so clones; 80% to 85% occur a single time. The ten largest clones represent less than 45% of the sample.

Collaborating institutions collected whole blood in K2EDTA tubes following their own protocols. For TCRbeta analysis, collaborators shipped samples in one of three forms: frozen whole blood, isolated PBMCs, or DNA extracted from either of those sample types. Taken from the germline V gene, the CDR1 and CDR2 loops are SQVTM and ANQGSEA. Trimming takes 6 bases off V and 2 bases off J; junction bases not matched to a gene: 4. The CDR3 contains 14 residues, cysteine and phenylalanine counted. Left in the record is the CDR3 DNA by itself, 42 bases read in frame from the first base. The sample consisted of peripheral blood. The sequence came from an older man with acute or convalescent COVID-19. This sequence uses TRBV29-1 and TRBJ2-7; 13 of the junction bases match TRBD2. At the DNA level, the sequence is TGCAGCGTCGGGACTAGCGGGACCACCTACGAGCAGTACTTC. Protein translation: CSVGTSGTTYEQYF.